This T cell receptor (beta chain) was captured in a study of OX40 agonist ivuxolimab in advanced cancers. Study information: People who had prior anti-PD-1, anti-PD-L1 or anti-CTLA-4 therapy could take part, and around 39% had some.

TCRdb keeps only in-frame clones here, not all; method: immunoSEQ multiplex PCR. The table includes tens of thousands of clones, 75% to 95% detected once. This clone was picked up one time. The CDR3 totals 14 residues. Looked up from germline, CDR1 is SGHTA and CDR2 is FQGNSA. The V end was cut by 5 bases, the J end by 5 bases, with 14 bases between. The sequence was obtained from an adult with an advanced solid tumor such as melanoma, head and neck, liver or kidney cancer. Sequences were derived from CD4+ or CD8+ T cells sorted from blood, sampled in a trial of the OX40 agonist ivuxolimab. V gene TRBV7-2 combines with J gene TRBJ2-3; no clear D gene. The CDR3 protein is CASSPLGPQDTQYF. The CDR3 DNA sequence: TGTGCCAGCAGCCCCCTGGGCCCACAAGATACGCAGTATTTT. The complete variable domain, with remaining parts taken from reference TRBV7-2 and TRBJ2-3, reads GAGVSQSPSNKVTEKGKDVELRCDPISGHTALYWYRQSLGQGLEFLIYFQGNSAPDKSGLPSDRFSAERTGGSVSTLTIQRTQQEDSAVYLCASSPLGPQDTQYFGPGTRLTVL.